What follows is one TCR beta chain and its context. The germline V gene encodes CDR1 MGHRA and CDR2 YSYEKL. The length of the CDR3 is 14 residues. With 0 bases removed from V and 1 base from J, the gap between germline ends came to 6 bases. This sample stems from a study of control samples from healthy donors and cancer patients. TCRdb's table, derived via immunoSEQ multiplex PCR, lists solely in-frame clones and lacks some. The sample has about 79,000 clones; 93% are singletons. The sequencing input was PBMCs. The source of this sequence is a woman in her thirties or forties with lung cancer. The chain combines TRBV4-1 with TRBJ1-1; D uncertain. The CDR3 is CASSQENRNTEAFF. The DNA of the CDR3 is TGCGCCAGCAGCCAAGAAAATAGGAACACTGAAGCTTTCTTT.